A single TCR beta chain is shown here with its context. Antigen unknown. Researchers amplified the TCR beta CDR3 regions from RNA transcripts. The study used the HTBI primer set for a first-round RT-PCR of the TCR CDR3. TCRdb re-called the multiplex PCR reads with MiXCR, one entry per CDR3 protein. In the table there are 250,000 to 300,000 distinct CDR3 sequences, roughly 14% of which are singletons. This record belongs to a study of T cells in Graves' hyperthyroidism and ophthalmopathy. Overall study: Peripheral blood samples were taken at initial diagnosis, prior to any treatment. Study results and caveats: Prediction of ophthalmopathy progression came a median roughly 6.4 months pre-onset. Most clonotypes that expanded in the thyroid above 0.001 also showed up in blood. Stable hyperthyroidism was separated from ophthalmopathy by a model based on 13 V-J features.

Trimming shortened V by 6 bases and J by 2 bases, and 16 bases separated the two germline ends. Per germline, CDR1 LGHNA and CDR2 YNFKEQ. This CDR3 has 15 amino acids. This receptor was identified in a woman in her twenties or thirties with Graves' hyperthyroidism that later progressed to Graves' ophthalmopathy. The rearrangement links TRBV4-2 to TRBJ1-1; D gene unclear. The sequenced sample consisted of blood. The CDR3 sequence: CASSHLGSANTEAFF. CDR3 nucleotide sequence: TGTGCCAGCAGTCACTTGGGGTCCGCCAACACTGAAGCTTTCTTT.